Given below is one T cell receptor beta chain in context. What it binds is not known. Template switching added a universal primer site; cDNA carried unique molecular identifiers. Each CDR3 protein is one row after TCRdb ran MiXCR on the 5' RACE reads. The sample lists roughly 250,000 distinct CDR3 sequences, around 15% seen once, with under 9.5% in the top ten. The data stem from a study of identical twins. The study's findings and limits: There is a chance that invariant MAIT and iNKT cells partially muddied zero-insertion analyses. The models systematically underestimated how much out-of-frame TCR alpha was shared in monozygotic twins. Clonotypes of the beta chain that were abundant in cord blood carried fewer insertions (memory repertoires showed none).

Input material: memory (CD45RO+) T cells sorted from blood. This receptor was taken from a woman aged 18-29 years in good health.

The CDR3, as DNA: TGTGCCAGCAGCCAAGGCCTTAGCGGGAGGGACGAGCAGTACTTC. It codes for CASSQGLSGRDEQYF. This sequence joins TRBV14 and TRBJ2-7; 11 positions agree with TRBD2. The CDR3 totals 15 residues. The germline gives CDR1 SGHDN, CDR2 FVKESK. V shed 1 base and J 5 bases; nucleotides not matched to a gene: 4.